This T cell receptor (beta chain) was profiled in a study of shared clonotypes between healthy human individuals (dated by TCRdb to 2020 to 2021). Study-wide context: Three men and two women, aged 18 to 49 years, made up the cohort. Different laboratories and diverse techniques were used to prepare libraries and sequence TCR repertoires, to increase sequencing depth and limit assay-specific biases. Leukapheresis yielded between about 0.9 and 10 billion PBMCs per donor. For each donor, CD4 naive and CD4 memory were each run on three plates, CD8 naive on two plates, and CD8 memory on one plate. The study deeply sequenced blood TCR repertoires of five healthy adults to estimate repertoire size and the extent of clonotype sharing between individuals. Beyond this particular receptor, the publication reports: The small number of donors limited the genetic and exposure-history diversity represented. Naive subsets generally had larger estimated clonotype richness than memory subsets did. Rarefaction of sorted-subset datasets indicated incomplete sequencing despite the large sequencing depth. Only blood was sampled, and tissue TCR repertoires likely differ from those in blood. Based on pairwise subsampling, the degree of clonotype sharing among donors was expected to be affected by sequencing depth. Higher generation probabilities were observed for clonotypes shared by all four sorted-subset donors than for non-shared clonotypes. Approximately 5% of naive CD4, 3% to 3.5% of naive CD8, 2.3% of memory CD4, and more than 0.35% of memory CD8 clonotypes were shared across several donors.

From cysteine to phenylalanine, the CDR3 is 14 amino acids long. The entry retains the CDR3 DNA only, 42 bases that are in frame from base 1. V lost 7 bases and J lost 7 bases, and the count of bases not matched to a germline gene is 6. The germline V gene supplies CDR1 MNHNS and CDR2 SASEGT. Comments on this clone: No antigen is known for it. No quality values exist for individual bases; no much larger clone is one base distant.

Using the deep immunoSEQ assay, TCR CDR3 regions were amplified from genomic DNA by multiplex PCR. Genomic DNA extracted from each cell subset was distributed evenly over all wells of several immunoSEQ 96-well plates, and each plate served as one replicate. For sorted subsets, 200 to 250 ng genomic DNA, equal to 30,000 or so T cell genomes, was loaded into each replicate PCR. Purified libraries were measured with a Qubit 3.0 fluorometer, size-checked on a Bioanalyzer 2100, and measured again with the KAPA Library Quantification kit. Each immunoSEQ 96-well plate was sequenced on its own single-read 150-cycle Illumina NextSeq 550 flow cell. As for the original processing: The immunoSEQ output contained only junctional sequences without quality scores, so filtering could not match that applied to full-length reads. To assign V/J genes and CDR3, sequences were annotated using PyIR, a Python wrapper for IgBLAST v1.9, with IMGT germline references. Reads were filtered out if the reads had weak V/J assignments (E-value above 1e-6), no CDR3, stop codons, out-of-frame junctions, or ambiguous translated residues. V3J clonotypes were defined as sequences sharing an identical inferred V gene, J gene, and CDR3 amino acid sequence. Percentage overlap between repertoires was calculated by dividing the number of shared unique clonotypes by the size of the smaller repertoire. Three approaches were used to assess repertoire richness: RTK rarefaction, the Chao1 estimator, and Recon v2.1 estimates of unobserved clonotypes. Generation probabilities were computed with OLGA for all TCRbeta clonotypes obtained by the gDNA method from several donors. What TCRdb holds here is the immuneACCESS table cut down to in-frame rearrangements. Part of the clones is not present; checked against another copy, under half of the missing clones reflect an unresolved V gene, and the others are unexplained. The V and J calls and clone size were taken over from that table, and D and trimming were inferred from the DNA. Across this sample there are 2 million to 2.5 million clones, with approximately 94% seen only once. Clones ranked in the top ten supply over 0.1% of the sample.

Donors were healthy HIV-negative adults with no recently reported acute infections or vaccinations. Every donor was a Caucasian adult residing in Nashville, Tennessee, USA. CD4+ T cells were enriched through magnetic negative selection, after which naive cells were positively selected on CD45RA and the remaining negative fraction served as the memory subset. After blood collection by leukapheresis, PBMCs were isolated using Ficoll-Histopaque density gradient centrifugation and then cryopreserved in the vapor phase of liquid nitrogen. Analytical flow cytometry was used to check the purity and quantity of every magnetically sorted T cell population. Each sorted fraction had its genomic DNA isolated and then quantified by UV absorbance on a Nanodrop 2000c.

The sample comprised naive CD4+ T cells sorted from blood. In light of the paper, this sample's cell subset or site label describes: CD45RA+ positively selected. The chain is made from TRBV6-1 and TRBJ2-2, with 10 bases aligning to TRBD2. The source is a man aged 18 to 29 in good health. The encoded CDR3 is CASTSGRENGELFF. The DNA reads TGTGCCAGCACGAGCGGGAGGGAGAACGGGGAGCTGTTTTTT.